The text below deals with one TCR beta chain. No antigen is known for it. The germline gives CDR1 SGHRS, CDR2 YFSETQ. V trimming: 2 bases; J trimming: 7 bases; junction bases outside the gene matches: 12. This CDR3 has 16 residues. The data stem from a study of OX40 agonist ivuxolimab in advanced cancers. Study background: Partial responses occurred in three patients (one hepatocellular carcinoma, two cutaneous melanoma). The study, taken as a whole, reports: In the 0.1 to 3.0 mg/kg range, CD4+ and CD8+ blood T cells had expanded clonally by week 6.

The data were produced by immunoSEQ multiplex PCR, yet TCRdb's version contains in-frame clones alone and is incomplete. The sample yields some 50,000 clones, more than 70% seen once. Material: CD4+ or CD8+ T cells sorted from blood, obtained in a trial of the OX40 agonist ivuxolimab. This receptor was taken from an adult with an advanced solid tumor such as melanoma, head and neck, liver or kidney cancer. The chain joins TRBV5-1 to TRBJ2-1, with TRBD2 identical over 7 bases. The CDR3 nucleotides are TGCGCCAGCAGCTTCGCGCGGGAGCCCTCAGGTAATGAGCAGTTCTTC. Its protein product is CASSFAREPSGNEQFF.